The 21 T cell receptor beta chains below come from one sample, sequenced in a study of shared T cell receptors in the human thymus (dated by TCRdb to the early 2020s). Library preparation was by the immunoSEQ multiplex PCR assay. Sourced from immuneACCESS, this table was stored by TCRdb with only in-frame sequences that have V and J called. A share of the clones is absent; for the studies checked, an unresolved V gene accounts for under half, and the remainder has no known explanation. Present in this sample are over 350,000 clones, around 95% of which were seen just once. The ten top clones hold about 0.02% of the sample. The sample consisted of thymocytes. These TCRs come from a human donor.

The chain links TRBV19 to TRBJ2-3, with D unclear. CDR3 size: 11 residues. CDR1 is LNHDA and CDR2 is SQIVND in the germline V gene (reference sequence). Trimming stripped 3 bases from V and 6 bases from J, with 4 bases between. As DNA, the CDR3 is TGTGCCAGTAGTATTCTCGATACGCAGTATTTT. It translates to CASSILDTQYF.

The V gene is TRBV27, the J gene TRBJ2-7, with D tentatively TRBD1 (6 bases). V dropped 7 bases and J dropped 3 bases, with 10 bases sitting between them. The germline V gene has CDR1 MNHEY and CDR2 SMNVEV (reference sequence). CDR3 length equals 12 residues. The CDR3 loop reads CASKDRRYEQYF. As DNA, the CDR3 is TGTGCCAGCAAAGACAGGCGCTACGAGCAGTACTTC.

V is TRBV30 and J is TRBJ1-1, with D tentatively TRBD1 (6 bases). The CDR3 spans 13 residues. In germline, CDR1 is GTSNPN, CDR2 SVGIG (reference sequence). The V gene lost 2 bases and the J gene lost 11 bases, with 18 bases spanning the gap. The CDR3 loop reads CAWSTTGIEGAFF. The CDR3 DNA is TGTGCCTGGAGTACAACAGGGATAGAGGGTGCTTTCTTT.

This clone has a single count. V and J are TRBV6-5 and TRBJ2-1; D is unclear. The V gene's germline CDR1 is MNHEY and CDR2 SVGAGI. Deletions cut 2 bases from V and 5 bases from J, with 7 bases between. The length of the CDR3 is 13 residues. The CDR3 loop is CASSYTRHNEQFF. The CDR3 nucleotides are TGTGCCAGCAGTTACACCAGACACAATGAGCAGTTCTTC.

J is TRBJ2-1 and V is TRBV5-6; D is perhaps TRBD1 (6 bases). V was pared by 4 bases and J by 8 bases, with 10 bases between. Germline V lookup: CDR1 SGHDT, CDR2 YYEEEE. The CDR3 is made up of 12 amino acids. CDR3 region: CASSLTGYEQFF. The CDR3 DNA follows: TGTGCCAGCAGCCTAACAGGGTATGAGCAGTTCTTC. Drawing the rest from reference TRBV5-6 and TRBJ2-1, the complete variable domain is DAGVTQSPTHLIKTRGQQVTLRCSPKSGHDTVSWYQQALGQGPQFIFQYYEEEERQRGNFPDRFSGHQFPNYSSELNVNALLLGDSALYLCASSLTGYEQFFGPGTRLTVL.

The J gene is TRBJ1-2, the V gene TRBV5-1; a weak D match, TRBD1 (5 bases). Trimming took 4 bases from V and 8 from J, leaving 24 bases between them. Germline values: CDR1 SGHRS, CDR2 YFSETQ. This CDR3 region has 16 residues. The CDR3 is CASSPGRITGPEGYTF. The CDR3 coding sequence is TGCGCCAGCAGCCCGGGGAGGATTACGGGGCCGGAAGGCTACACCTTC.

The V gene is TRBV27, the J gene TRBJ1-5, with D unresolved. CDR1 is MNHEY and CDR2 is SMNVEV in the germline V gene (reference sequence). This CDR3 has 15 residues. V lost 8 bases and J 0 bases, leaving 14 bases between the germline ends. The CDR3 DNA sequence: TGTGCCAGCTTGAGTCAGATTGATAGCAATCAGCCCCAGCATTTT. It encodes CASLSQIDSNQPQHF.

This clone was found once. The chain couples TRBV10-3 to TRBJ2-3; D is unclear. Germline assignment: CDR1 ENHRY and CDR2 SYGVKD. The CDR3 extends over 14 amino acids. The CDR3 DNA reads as TGTGCTTTCACCTATGACCAAGACACAGATACGCAGTATTTT. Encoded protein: CAFTYDQDTDTQYF.

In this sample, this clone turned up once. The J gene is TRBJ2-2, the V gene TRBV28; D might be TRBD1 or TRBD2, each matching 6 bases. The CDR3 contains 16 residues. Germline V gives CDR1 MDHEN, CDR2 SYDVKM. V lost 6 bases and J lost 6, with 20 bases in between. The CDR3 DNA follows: TGTGCCAGCAGCCGAGGGGGGAACAGCCACCCCGGGGAGCTGTTTTTT. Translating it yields CASSRGGNSHPGELFF.

The CDR3 DNA sequence: TGTGCCAGTAGTCCTTCCTCGGGGAGCAATGAGCAGTTCTTC. As protein: CASSPSSGSNEQFF. This chain connects TRBV19 to TRBJ2-1, with a tentative D call TRBD2 (5 bases). The V end was cut by 5 bases, the J end by 6 bases, with 14 bases between. The germline V gene encodes CDR1 LNHDA and CDR2 SQIVND (reference sequence). CDR3 size: 14 residues.

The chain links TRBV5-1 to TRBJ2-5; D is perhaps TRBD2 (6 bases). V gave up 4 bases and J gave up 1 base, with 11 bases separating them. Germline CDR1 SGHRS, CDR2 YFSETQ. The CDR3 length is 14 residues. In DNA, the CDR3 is TGCGCCAGCAGCGGGACGGGAGCCCAAGAGACCCAGTACTTC. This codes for CASSGTGAQETQYF.

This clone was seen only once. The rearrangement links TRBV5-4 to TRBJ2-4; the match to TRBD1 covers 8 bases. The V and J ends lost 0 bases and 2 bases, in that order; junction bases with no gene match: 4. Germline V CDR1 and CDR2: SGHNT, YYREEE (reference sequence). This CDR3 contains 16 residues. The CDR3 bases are TGTGCCAGCAGCTTGGCCGGACAGGGAACCAAAAACATTCAGTACTTC. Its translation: CASSLAGQGTKNIQYF.

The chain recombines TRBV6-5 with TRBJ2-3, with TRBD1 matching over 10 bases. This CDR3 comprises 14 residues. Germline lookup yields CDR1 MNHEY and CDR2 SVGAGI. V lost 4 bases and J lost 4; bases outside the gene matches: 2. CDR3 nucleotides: TGTGCCAGCAGTTTAGGACAGGGGGCAGATACGCAGTATTTT. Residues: CASSLGQGADTQYF.

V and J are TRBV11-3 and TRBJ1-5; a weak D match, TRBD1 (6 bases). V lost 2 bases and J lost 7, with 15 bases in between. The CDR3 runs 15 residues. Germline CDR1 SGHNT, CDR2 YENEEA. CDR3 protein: CASSLQEPGEQPQHF. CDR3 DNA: TGTGCCAGCAGCTTACAGGAGCCAGGGGAACAGCCCCAGCATTTT.

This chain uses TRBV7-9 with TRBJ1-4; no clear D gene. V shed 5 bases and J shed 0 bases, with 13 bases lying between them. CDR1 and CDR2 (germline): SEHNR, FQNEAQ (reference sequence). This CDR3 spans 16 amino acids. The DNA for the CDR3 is TGTGCCAGCAGCCCCTCCGGGTATGCAACTAATGAAAAACTGTTTTTT. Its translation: CASSPSGYATNEKLFF.

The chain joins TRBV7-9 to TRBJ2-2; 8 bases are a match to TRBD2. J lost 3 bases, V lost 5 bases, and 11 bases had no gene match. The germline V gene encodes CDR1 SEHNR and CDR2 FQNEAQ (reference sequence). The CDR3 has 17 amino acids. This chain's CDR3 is CASSLREGRAHTGELFF. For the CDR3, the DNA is TGTGCCAGCAGCCTTCGGGAGGGGAGGGCCCACACCGGGGAGCTGTTTTTT.

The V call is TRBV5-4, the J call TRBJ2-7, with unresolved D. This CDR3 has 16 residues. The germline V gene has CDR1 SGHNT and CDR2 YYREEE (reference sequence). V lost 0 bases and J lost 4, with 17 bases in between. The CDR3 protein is CASSLEPIGVGYEQYF. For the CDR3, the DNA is TGTGCCAGCAGCTTGGAACCGATTGGGGTAGGATACGAGCAGTACTTC.

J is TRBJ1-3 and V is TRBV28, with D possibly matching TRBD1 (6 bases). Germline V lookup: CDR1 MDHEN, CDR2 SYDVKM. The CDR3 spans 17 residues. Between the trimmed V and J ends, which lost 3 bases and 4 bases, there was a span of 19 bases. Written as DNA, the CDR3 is TGTGCCAGCAGTTTCCGGCAGGGGCAGCGGGTCGGAAACACCATATATTTT. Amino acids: CASSFRQGQRVGNTIYF.

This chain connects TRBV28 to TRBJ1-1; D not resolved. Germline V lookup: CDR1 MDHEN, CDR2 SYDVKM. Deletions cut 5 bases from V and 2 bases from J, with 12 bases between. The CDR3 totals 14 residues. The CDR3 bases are TGTGCCAGCAGTCCGTGGGTAGAAAACACTGAAGCTTTCTTT. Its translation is CASSPWVENTEAFF.

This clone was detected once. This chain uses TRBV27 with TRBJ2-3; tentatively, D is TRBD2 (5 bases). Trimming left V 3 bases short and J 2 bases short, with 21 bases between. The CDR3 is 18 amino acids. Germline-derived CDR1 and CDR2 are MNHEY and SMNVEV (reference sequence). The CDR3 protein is CASSFSPRRVMITDTQYF. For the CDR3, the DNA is TGTGCCAGCAGTTTCAGCCCCCGGCGGGTAATGATCACAGATACGCAGTATTTT.

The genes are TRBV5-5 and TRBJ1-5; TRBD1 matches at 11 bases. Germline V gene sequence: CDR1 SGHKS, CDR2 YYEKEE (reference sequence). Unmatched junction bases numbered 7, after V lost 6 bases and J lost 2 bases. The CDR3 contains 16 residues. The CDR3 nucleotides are TGTGCCAGCACCGGGACAGGGGGGATTGGCAATCAGCCCCAGCATTTT. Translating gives CASTGTGGIGNQPQHF.